These 9 T cell receptor beta chains were all obtained from the same sample, sequenced in a study of PD-1 blockade in classical Hodgkin lymphoma. Sample time point: cycle 4 day 1 (C4D1), after 5 to 7 weeks of nivolumab. All trial patients relapsed after autologous stem cell transplantation. The method was immunoSEQ multiplex PCR; TCRdb's version includes in-frame clones alone and lacks a portion of them. The repertoire includes about 96,000 clones, approximately 94% of them detected once, and just under 2% sits in the top ten. The starting material was peripheral blood mononuclear cells (PBMCs), obtained before the fourth cycle of nivolumab. These receptors were obtained from a human donor with classical Hodgkin lymphoma.

The CDR3 DNA reads TGTGCCAGCAGCCCCGTTTGGGAGGGGAACTATGGCTACACCTTC. It specifies CASSPVWEGNYGYTF. The chain links TRBV28 to TRBJ1-2; perhaps TRBD1 as D (5 bases). The V and J ends lost 6 bases and 2 bases respectively, with 16 bases between them. Germline V gives CDR1 MDHEN, CDR2 SYDVKM. The CDR3 spans 15 residues.

The genes are TRBV5-1 and TRBJ2-7; 8 bases agree with TRBD1. Trimming cost V 3 bases and J 5 bases; bases outside gene matches: 4. This CDR3 spans 13 amino acids. Germline CDR1 is SGHRS and CDR2 is YFSETQ. CDR3 loop: CASSSQGANEQYF. Written as DNA, the CDR3 is TGCGCCAGCAGCTCTCAGGGGGCCAACGAGCAGTACTTC.

The V gene is TRBV28, the J gene TRBJ2-7; weak D call: TRBD1 (5 bases). V shed 4 bases and J shed 6 bases, with 10 bases lying between them. This CDR3 has 12 amino acids. CDR1 is MDHEN, CDR2 SYDVKM, per germline. Here the CDR3 reads CASSSFQGEQYF. The CDR3 nucleotides read TGTGCCAGCAGTTCTTTTCAGGGCGAGCAGTACTTC.

Here the CDR3 reads CASSGTGLNGGYTF. In nucleotides, the CDR3 is TGTGCCAGCAGTGGGACAGGGTTGAACGGGGGCTACACCTTC. The rearrangement joins TRBV6-7 to TRBJ1-2, with 9 positions matching TRBD1. TRBV6-7 is an open reading frame whose function is uncertain. This CDR3 is built from 14 residues. V trimming: 5 bases; J trimming: 8 bases; junction bases outside the gene matches: 9.

This clone occurred once. V is TRBV10-3 and J is TRBJ2-5; TRBD2 aligns across 11 bases. The V segment lost 8 bases and the J segment 3 bases; nucleotides outside the gene matches: 8. Germline V gene sequence: CDR1 ENHRY, CDR2 SYGVKD. The length of the CDR3 is 15 residues. The DNA of the CDR3 is TGTGCCATCTCTCCACTAGCGGGAGCGAAAGAGACCCAGTACTTC. Its protein product is CAISPLAGAKETQYF.

The chain has TRBV27 and TRBJ2-3; D not certain. This CDR3 is 12 amino acids long. V gave up 7 bases and J gave up 2 bases, with 7 bases separating them. Germline V lookup: CDR1 MNHEY, CDR2 SMNVEV (reference sequence). In DNA, the CDR3 is TGTGCCAGCAAGAGGACCACAGATACGCAGTATTTT. Protein product: CASKRTTDTQYF.

The chain is built from TRBV11-2 and TRBJ2-7, with TRBD2 identical over 7 bases. V trimming: 3 bases; J trimming: 0 bases; junction bases outside the gene matches: 5. CDR3 size: 15 residues. The V gene's germline CDR1 is SGHAT and CDR2 FQNNGV. CDR3 residues: CASSLFTGGSYEQYF. The CDR3 nucleotides read TGTGCCAGCAGCTTGTTTACGGGGGGCTCCTACGAGCAGTACTTC.

This rearrangement joins TRBV11-2 to TRBJ1-1, with D perhaps TRBD1 (5 bases). The CDR3 is made up of 16 amino acids. The V gene's germline CDR1 is SGHAT and CDR2 FQNNGV. Deletions cut 4 bases from V and 5 bases from J, with 20 bases between. The CDR3 sequence: CASSSSAGRVGTEAFF. CDR3 nucleotides: TGTGCCAGCAGCTCCTCTGCAGGGAGAGTAGGAACTGAAGCTTTCTTT.

The genes are TRBV19 and TRBJ1-1, with D possibly being TRBD1 (5 bases). The CDR3 is made up of 18 amino acids. Germline V CDR1 and CDR2: LNHDA, SQIVND (reference sequence). With 5 bases removed from V and 3 bases from J, the gap between germline ends came to 25 bases. CDR3 bases: TGTGCCAGTAGTCCCCAGGATCGGGGACTAAGAAGGCACACTGAAGCTTTCTTT. This translates into CASSPQDRGLRRHTEAFF. Looking up the rest from reference TRBV19 and TRBJ1-1 gives the full variable domain: DGGITQSPKYLFRKEGQNVTLSCEQNLNHDAMYWYRQDPGQGLRLIYYSQIVNDFQKGDIAEGYSVSREKKESFPLTVTSAQKNPTAFYLCASSPQDRGLRRHTEAFFGQGTRLTVV.